This T cell receptor beta chain comes out of a study of PD-1 blockade in classical Hodgkin lymphoma (dated by TCRdb to 2018 to 2020). Context from the whole study: Nivolumab dosing was 3 mg/kg intravenously every 2 weeks, continuing until either disease progression or unacceptable toxicity. A peripheral blood immune signature of response to PD-1 blockade in classical Hodgkin lymphoma was defined using TCR beta sequencing and CyTOF. On the study overall, not on this receptor specifically: Among trial patients, those achieving complete response had baseline diversity similar to that of newly diagnosed patients, while diversity was significantly lower in partial responders and progressors. The study was restricted to a single clinical trial cohort, and the causes of repertoire differences, possibly disease activity or prior therapy, were left undefined. CD4+ but not CD8+ TCR diversity rose significantly by C4D1 (p=0.0027 vs p=0.16), most apparent in complete responders (p=0.02). Baseline TCR diversity was reported to be lower in newly diagnosed patients than in healthy donors, and even lower in relapsed/refractory patients. Patients starting nivolumab less than 1 year after ASCT had lower diversity and were excluded from later analyses to avoid confounding by immune reconstitution.

Via the germline V gene (reference sequence), CDR1 is SEHNR and CDR2 FQNEAQ. Trimming takes 3 bases off V and 6 bases off J; junction bases not matched to a gene: 8. Taken from cysteine to phenylalanine, the CDR3 has 16 residues. Just the 48-base CDR3 DNA is kept, in frame starting at base 1. This clone was seen only once. There is no known antigen for this receptor. Base qualities were left out, and no much larger clone turns up one base away. The Qiagen DNeasy kit was used to extract genomic DNA both from unsorted PBMCs and from the negatively selected CD4+ and CD8+ fractions. TCR beta CDR3 regions were amplified by immunoSEQ multiplex PCR using primers annealing to V and J segments. Amplification bias was minimized using a synthetic immune receptor repertoire, and residual bias was removed computationally after sequencing. The source study handled its data this way. Custom Python scripts were used to quantify repertoire diversity as the Shannon entropy index. Unsorted, CD4+ and CD8+ repertoires were examined separately, except in combined analyses, for which CD4+ and CD8+ sequences were merged in silico. Clonal expansion was defined as a frequency increase of at least 2-fold after treatment compared with C1D1, and clones undetected at baseline were assigned a pseudocount of 0.5. Singleton clones were defined as clones with 0 or 1 copy at C1D1, and non-singleton clones were defined as clones with 2 or more copies. Clones expanded in unsorted samples were labelled as CD4+, CD8+ or unknown by matching protein sequences in sorted samples from the same patient. Wilcoxon tests were applied to paired samples to test diversity changes from C1D1 to C4D1. TCRdb took over this immuneACCESS table, retaining in-frame rearrangements with V and J assigned. Such tables are incomplete; in checked studies, under half of the missing clones stem from an unresolved V gene, and the remainder is unexplained. Clone size and the V and J calls come from that table; the DNA yielded D and trimming. The sample yields approximately 100,000 clones; 83% were counted once. Of the sample, approximately 17% falls within the top ten clones.

The time point label of this sample denotes: cycle 4 day 1 (C4D1), after 6 weeks of nivolumab. Relapse after autologous stem cell transplantation had occurred in all trial patients, and cohorts A, B and C were distinguished by prior brentuximab vedotin exposure. The trial cohort comprised roughly 50 patients with relapsed/refractory classical Hodgkin lymphoma whose best overall responses were complete response, partial response or progressive disease. Trial patients were treated with single-agent nivolumab in the multi-cohort phase II CheckMate 205 trial. An independent review committee assessed best overall response by applying the 2007 International Working Group response criteria. Trial PBMCs were obtained immediately prior to nivolumab initiation (C1D1) and on therapy at cycle 2 day 1 and cycle 4 day 1. After peripheral blood was drawn into 8 mL Vacutainer Cell Preparation Tubes, PBMCs were isolated by centrifugation and then cryopreserved.

This sequence uses TRBV7-9 and TRBJ2-2; 9 bases in the junction line up with TRBD1. The sample was peripheral blood mononuclear cells (PBMCs), taken before the fourth cycle of nivolumab. The origin of this receptor is a human donor with classical Hodgkin lymphoma. In nucleotide form, the sequence is TGTGCCAGCAGCTTGGGGACAGGGATTAGACCCGGGGAGCTGTTTTTT. This yields the protein CASSLGTGIRPGELFF.